Below, 15 T cell receptor beta chains from the same sample are listed, as sequenced in a study of T-cell memory formation after mild COVID-19 (dated by TCRdb to the early 2020s). The library relied on 5' RACE. Reads for this sample came from an Illumina NovaSeq 6000. TCRdb reanalyzed the raw reads on its own, using fastp at Q25 for trimming and MiXCR for clone calling, and kept in-frame beta chains. Rows with one shared CDR3 protein collapse into an entry with the most common genes and DNA. The sample table records around 470,000 distinct CDR3 sequences; around 19% of these occur just once. The top ten hold around 8.4% of the sample. Sequencing was performed on PBMCs or a T cell subset sorted from them (not recorded which). These receptors all come from an adult woman who had mild COVID-19 (a few samples of this study predate the infection). The sample titles of this study are shuffled in the database, so cell type and time point are left out; the donor was told from shared clones.

This chain joins TRBV20-1 and TRBJ1-2; perhaps TRBD1 as D (6 bases). The CDR3 is made up of 17 amino acids. Trimming stripped 5 bases from V and 2 bases from J, with 24 bases between. From germline, CDR1 is DFQATT and CDR2 SNEGSKA (reference sequence). CDR3: CSAFKPGAGEWNYGYTF. Written as DNA, the CDR3 is TGCAGTGCTTTCAAACCTGGGGCAGGGGAATGGAACTATGGCTACACCTTC.

V gene TRBV7-6 combines with J gene TRBJ2-1, with no clear D. The CDR3 is 13 amino acids. In germline, CDR1 is SGHVS, CDR2 FNYEAQ. V gave up 5 bases and J gave up 7 bases, with 12 bases separating them. The CDR3 loop is CASSPPNKNEQFF. The DNA for the CDR3 is TGTGCCAGCAGCCCCCCGAACAAAAATGAGCAGTTCTTC.

In DNA form, the CDR3 reads TGCAGTGCTAGCCCGGGGGGCCTAGGTTGGGAGCAGTTCTTC. It translates to CSASPGGLGWEQFF. The V call is TRBV20-1, the J call TRBJ2-1, with a possible D match to TRBD2 (7 bases). Deletions cut 3 bases from V and 10 bases from J, with 19 bases between. The germline CDR1 and CDR2 sequences are DFQATT and SNEGSKA (reference sequence). The CDR3 length is 14 residues.

The chain's CDR3 is CASSFRDKVAFF. The CDR3 DNA sequence: TGTGCCAGCAGTTTCCGGGACAAAGTAGCTTTCTTT. The chain has TRBV6-5 and TRBJ1-1; D perhaps matches TRBD1 (6 bases). Trimming removed 4 bases from V and 10 bases from J, with 13 bases in between. CDR1 MNHEY and CDR2 SVGAGI come from the germline V gene. The CDR3 runs to 12 residues.

This clonotype was seen a handful of times. The gene calls are TRBV7-6 and TRBJ1-3; 7 bases agree with TRBD1. This CDR3 has 17 residues. V dropped 6 bases and J dropped 3; count of bases not matched to a gene: 14. Germline CDR1 and CDR2: SGHVS and FNYEAQ. For the CDR3, the DNA is TGTGCCAGCAGTGGACTTTTTGGGGCAGGGGGTGGAAACACCATATATTTT. Amino acids: CASSGLFGAGGGNTIYF.

This clonotype appeared a few times. The V gene is TRBV7-2, the J gene TRBJ2-7, with D tentatively TRBD2 (5 bases). The V end lost 4 bases, the J end lost 2 bases, and 12 bases lay between the germline ends. Germline assignment: CDR1 SGHTA and CDR2 FQGNSA. This CDR3 comprises 14 residues. This CDR3 reads CASSSGLYTYEQYF. The CDR3 DNA sequence: TGTGCCAGCAGCTCTGGACTGTACACCTACGAGCAGTACTTC.

This clonotype appeared a single time. At one end the junction does not follow the germline gene, possibly because of a read error. The J gene is TRBJ1-3, the V gene TRBV7-6; weak D call: TRBD1 (5 bases). The V gene's germline CDR1 is SGHVS and CDR2 FNYEAQ. The CDR3 has 16 residues. As DNA, the CDR3 is TGTGCCAGCAGCAACCGAGGGGCCCTCTCTGGAAACACCACATATTTT. Amino acids: CASSNRGALSGNTTYF.

The chain has TRBV11-3 and TRBJ1-5, with D perhaps matching TRBD1 (5 bases). The CDR3 has 14 residues. Per germline, CDR1 SGHNT and CDR2 YENEEA. V dropped 5 bases and J dropped 4 bases, with 12 bases sitting between them. CDR3 nucleotides: TGTGCCAGCAGCCCGGACGAGGGGAATCAGCCCCAGCATTTT. Its protein product is CASSPDEGNQPQHF.

The table lists this clonotype with a few counts. The rearrangement uses TRBV12-3 or TRBV12-4 and TRBJ2-3; 9 positions match TRBD1. The CDR3 loop spans 15 amino acids. Trimming removed 5 bases from V and 6 bases from J; junction bases left unmatched: 9. The CDR3 region is CASSLRDRVPDTQYF. CDR3 coding DNA: TGTGCCAGCAGTCTCCGGGACAGGGTCCCCGATACGCAGTATTTT.

The chain couples TRBV14 to TRBJ2-3, with D possibly being TRBD1 (5 bases). The germline CDR1 and CDR2 sequences are SGHDN and FVKESK. V was pared by 5 bases and J by 7 bases, with 16 bases between. The CDR3 spans 14 residues. The CDR3 here is CASSDRLGTYTQYF. CDR3 bases: TGTGCCAGCAGCGACAGACTGGGCACCTATACGCAGTATTTT.

This clonotype showed up just a few times. The rearrangement uses TRBV7-9 and TRBJ1-3, with D perhaps TRBD1 (6 bases). Looked up from germline, CDR1 is SEHNR and CDR2 is FQNEAQ (reference sequence). The CDR3 is 14 residues long. The V and J ends lost 5 bases and 2 bases respectively, with 10 bases between them. The CDR3 loop is CASSPWTAGNTIYF. In DNA form, the CDR3 reads TGTGCCAGCAGCCCTTGGACAGCTGGAAACACCATATATTTT.

This clonotype showed up just once. The chain links TRBV10-3 to TRBJ1-3, with D possibly TRBD1 on 5 matching bases. The CDR3 is 15 amino acids. Trimming left V 3 bases short and J 0 bases short, with 9 bases between. Looked up from germline, CDR1 is ENHRY and CDR2 is SYGVKD. CDR3 sequence (DNA): TGTGCCATCAGTGATGGGGCTAACTCTGGAAACACCATATATTTT. Protein: CAISDGANSGNTIYF.

The chain combines TRBV4-1 with TRBJ2-2; D might be TRBD1 (6 bases). The CDR3 contains 14 residues. The V gene's germline CDR1 is MGHRA and CDR2 YSYEKL. Trimming cost V 4 bases and J 7 bases, with 13 bases left between them. This CDR3 reads CASSPQGTGGELFF. DNA of the CDR3: TGCGCCAGCAGCCCACAGGGTACAGGCGGGGAGCTGTTTTTT.

V and J are TRBV24-1 and TRBJ1-2; 7 nucleotides agree with TRBD1. The CDR3 is 14 residues long. With 3 bases clipped from V and 0 bases from J, the junction kept 0 bases outside the gene matches. Germline CDR1 reads KGHDR; CDR2 reads SFDVKD. The CDR3 sequence is CATSDQGANYGYTF. In DNA form, the CDR3 reads TGTGCCACCAGTGATCAGGGGGCTAACTATGGCTACACCTTC.

The genes are TRBV5-1 and TRBJ2-3; 7 bases align to TRBD2. CDR3 size: 15 residues. In germline, CDR1 is SGHRS, CDR2 YFSETQ. Losses at the gene ends were 3 bases for V and 3 bases for J; bases not matched to a gene: 7. The CDR3 sequence is CASSSPGSGTDTQYF. DNA of the CDR3: TGCGCCAGCAGCTCGCCGGGTAGCGGGACAGATACGCAGTATTTT.